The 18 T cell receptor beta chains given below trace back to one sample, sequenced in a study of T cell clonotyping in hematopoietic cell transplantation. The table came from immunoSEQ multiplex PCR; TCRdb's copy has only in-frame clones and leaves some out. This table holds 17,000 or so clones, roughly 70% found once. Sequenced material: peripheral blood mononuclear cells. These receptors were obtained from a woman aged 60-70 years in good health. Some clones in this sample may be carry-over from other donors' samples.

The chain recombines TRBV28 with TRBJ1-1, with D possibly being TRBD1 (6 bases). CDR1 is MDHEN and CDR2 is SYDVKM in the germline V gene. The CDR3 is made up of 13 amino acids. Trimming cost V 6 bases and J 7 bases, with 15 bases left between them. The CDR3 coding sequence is TGTGCCAGCAGCCGACGAGGGACATATGAAGCTTTCTTT. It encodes CASSRRGTYEAFF. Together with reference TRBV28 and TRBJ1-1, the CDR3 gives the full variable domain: DVKVTQSSRYLVKRTGEKVFLECVQDMDHENMFWYRQDPGLGLRLIYFSYDVKMKEKGDIPEGYSVSREKKERFSLILESASTNQTSMYLCASSRRGTYEAFFGQGTRLTVV.

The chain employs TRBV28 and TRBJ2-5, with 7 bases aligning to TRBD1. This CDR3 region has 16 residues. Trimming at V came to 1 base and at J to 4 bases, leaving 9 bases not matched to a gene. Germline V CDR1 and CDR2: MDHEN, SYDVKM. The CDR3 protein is CASSLFTGALGETQYF. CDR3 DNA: TGTGCCAGCAGTTTATTCACAGGGGCGTTGGGAGAGACCCAGTACTTC.

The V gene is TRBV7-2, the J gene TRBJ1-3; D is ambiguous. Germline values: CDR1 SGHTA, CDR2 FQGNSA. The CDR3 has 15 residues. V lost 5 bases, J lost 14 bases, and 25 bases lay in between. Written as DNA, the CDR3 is TGTGCCAGCAGCCCCAGGACGCTCCTCTCTGATGGCGTATATTTT. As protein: CASSPRTLLSDGVYF.

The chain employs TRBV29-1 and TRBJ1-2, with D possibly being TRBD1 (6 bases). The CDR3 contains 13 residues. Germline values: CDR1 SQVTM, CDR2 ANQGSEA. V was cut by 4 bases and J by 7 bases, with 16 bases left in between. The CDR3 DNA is TGCAGCGTTGTCCCAGGGGTAGGATCTGGCTACACCTTC. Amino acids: CSVVPGVGSGYTF.

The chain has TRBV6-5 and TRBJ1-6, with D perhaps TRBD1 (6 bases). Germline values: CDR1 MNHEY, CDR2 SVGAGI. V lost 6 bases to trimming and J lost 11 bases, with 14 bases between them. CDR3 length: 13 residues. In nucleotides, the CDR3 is TGTGCCAGCAGGAGGGGGATCAGGACACCCCTCCACTTT. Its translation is CASRRGIRTPLHF.

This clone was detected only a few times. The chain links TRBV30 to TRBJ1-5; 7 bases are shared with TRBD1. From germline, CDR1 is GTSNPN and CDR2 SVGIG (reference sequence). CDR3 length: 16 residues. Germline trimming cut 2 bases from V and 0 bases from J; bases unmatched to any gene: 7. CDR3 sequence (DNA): TGTGCCTGGAGTATGGGGACAGTCTATAGCAATCAGCCCCAGCATTTT. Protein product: CAWSMGTVYSNQPQHF. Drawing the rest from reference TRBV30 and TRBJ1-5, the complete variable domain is SQTIHQWPATLVQPVGSPLSLECTVEGTSNPNLYWYRQAAGRGLQLLFYSVGIGQISSEVPQNLSASRPQDRQFILSSKKLLLSDSGFYLCAWSMGTVYSNQPQHFGDGTRLSIL.

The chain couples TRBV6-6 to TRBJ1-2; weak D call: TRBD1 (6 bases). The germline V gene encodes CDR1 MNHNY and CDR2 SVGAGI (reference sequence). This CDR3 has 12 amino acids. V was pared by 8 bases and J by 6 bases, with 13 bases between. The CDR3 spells CASRGGDDGYTF. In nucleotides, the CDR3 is TGTGCCAGCCGAGGGGGAGACGATGGCTACACCTTC.

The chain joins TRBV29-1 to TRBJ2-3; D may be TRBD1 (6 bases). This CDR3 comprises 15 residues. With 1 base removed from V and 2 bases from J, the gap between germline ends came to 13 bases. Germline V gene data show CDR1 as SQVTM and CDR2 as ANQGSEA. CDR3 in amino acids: CSVEARDTFTDTQYF. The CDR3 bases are TGCAGCGTTGAAGCCCGGGACACCTTCACAGATACGCAGTATTTT.

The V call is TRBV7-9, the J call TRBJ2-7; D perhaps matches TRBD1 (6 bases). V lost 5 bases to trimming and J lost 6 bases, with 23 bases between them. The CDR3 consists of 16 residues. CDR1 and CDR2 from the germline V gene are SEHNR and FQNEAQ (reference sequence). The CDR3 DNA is TGTGCCAGCAGCGTCTGGGGGACAACGGCGGTCAGCGAGCAGTACTTC. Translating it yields CASSVWGTTAVSEQYF. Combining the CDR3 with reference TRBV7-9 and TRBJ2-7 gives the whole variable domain DTGVSQNPRHKITKRGQNVTFRCDPISEHNRLYWYRQTLGQGPEFLTYFQNEAQLEKSRLLSDRFSAERPKGSFSTLEIQRTEQGDSAMYLCASSVWGTTAVSEQYFGPGTRLTVT.

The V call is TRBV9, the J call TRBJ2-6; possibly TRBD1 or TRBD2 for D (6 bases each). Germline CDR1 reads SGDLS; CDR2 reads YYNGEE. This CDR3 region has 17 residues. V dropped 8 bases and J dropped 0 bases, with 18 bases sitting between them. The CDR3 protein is CARGTWTDPSGANVLTF. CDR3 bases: TGTGCCAGGGGGACTTGGACAGATCCCTCTGGGGCCAACGTCCTGACTTTC.

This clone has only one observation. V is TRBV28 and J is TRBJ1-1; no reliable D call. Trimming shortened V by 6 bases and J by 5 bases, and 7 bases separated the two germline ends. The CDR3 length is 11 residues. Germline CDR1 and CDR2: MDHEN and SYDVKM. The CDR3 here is CASSMLTEAFF. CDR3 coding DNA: TGTGCCAGCAGCATGTTAACTGAAGCTTTCTTT.

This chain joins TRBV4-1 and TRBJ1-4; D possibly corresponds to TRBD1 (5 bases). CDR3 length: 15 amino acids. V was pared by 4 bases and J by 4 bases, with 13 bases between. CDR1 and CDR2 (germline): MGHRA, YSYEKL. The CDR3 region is CASSRPGYDNEKLFF. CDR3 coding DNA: TGCGCCAGCAGCCGCCCAGGGTATGATAATGAAAAACTGTTTTTT.

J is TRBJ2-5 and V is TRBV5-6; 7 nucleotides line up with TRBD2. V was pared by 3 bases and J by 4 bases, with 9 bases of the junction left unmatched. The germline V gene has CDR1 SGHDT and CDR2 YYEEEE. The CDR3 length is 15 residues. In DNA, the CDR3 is TGTGCCAGCAGCTCCCTACTAGCGTTGGGAGAGACCCAGTACTTC. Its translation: CASSSLLALGETQYF.

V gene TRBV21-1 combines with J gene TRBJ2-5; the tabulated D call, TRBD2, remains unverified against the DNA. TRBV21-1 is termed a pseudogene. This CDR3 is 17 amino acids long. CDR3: CASSKVGPAGVLETQYF. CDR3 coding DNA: TGTGCCAGCAGCAAAGTGGGGCCAGCGGGAGTATTAGAGACCCAGTACTTC.

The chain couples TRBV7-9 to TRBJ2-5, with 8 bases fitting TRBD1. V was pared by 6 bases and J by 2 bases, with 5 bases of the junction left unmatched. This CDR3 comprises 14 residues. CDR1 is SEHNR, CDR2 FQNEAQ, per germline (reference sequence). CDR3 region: CASRKTGAQETQYF. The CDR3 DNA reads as TGTGCCAGCAGAAAGACAGGGGCTCAAGAGACCCAGTACTTC.

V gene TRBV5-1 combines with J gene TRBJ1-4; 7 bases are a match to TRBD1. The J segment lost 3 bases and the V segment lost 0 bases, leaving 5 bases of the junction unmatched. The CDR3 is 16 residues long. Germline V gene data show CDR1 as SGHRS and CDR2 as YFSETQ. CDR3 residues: CASSLGQGGPNEKLFF. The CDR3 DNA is TGCGCCAGCAGCTTGGGCCAGGGGGGACCTAATGAAAAACTGTTTTTT.

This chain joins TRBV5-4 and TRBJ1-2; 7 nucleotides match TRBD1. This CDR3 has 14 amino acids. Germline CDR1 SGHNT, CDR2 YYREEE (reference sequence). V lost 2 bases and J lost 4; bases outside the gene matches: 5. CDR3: CASSFPGQPYGYTF. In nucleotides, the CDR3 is TGTGCCAGCAGCTTTCCGGGACAGCCCTATGGCTACACCTTC. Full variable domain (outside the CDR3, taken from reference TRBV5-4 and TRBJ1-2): ETGVTQSPTHLIKTRGQQVTLRCSSQSGHNTVSWYQQALGQGPQFIFQYYREEENGRGNFPPRFSGLQFPNYSSELNVNALELDDSALYLCASSFPGQPYGYTFGSGTRLTVV.

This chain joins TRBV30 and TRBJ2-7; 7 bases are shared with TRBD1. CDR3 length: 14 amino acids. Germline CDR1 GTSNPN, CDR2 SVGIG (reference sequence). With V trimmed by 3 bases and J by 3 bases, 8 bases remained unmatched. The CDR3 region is CAWSDNRGFYEQYF. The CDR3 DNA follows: TGTGCCTGGAGCGATAACAGGGGTTTCTACGAGCAGTACTTC. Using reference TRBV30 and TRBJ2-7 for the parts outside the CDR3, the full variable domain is SQTIHQWPATLVQPVGSPLSLECTVEGTSNPNLYWYRQAAGRGLQLLFYSVGIGQISSEVPQNLSASRPQDRQFILSSKKLLLSDSGFYLCAWSDNRGFYEQYFGPGTRLTVT.